The entry below gives a single T cell receptor (beta chain) sequence along with its context. The repertoire was sequenced with immunoSEQ multiplex PCR; TCRdb's copy has only in-frame clones and lacks some. The sample lists about 100,000 clones, 88% occurring once. The source of the sample is a study of blood T cell repertoires in COVID-19. The sample taken for sequencing was peripheral blood. The source of this sequence is a woman aged 55-69 years with acute or convalescent COVID-19.

As DNA, the CDR3 is TGTGCCAGCTCACCACCTTCCCAGGGACCCCAGCATTTT. This translates into CASSPPSQGPQHF. The V and J genes are TRBV18 and TRBJ1-5, with D perhaps matching TRBD1 (5 bases). Germline V gene lookup returns CDR1 KGHSH and CDR2 LQKENI. This CDR3 is built from 13 residues. V was clipped by 0 bases and J by 10 bases, with 10 bases between them. The full variable domain, rest sourced from reference TRBV18 and TRBJ1-5, is NAGVMQNPRHLVRRRGQEARLRCSPMKGHSHVYWYRQLPEEGLKFMVYLQKENIIDESGMPKERFSAEFPKEGPSILRIQQVVRGDSAAYFCASSPPSQGPQHFGDGTRLSIL.